This passage covers 12 T cell receptor beta chains from one sample sequenced in a study of T cells in Graves' hyperthyroidism and ophthalmopathy. What was amplified from RNA transcripts were TCR beta CDR3 regions. When the TCR CDR3 underwent first-round RT-PCR, the HTBI primer set was used. TCRdb fed the multiplex PCR reads into MiXCR, producing one record per CDR3 protein. The top ten hold roughly 20% of the sample, which has approximately 350,000 distinct CDR3 sequences, 13% to 15% seen once. Input material: blood. These TCRs come from a woman aged 55-70 years with Graves' ophthalmopathy.

This chain connects TRBV10-1 to TRBJ2-1, with D tentatively TRBD1 or TRBD2 (5 bases each). Germline lookup yields CDR1 WNHNN and CDR2 SYGVQD (reference sequence). The CDR3 extends over 12 amino acids. Trimming removed 6 bases from V and 14 bases from J, with 17 bases in between. CDR3 nucleotides: TGCGCCAGCAGCGCCGGGGCGACCCAGAAGTTCTTC. Amino acids: CASSAGATQKFF.

This clonotype was counted many times. The CDR3 here is CAWSLGSRGEKLFF. CDR3 nucleotide sequence: TGTGCCTGGAGCCTCGGCAGTCGAGGTGAAAAACTGTTTTTT. The genes are TRBV30 and TRBJ1-4; D ambiguous. The germline CDR1 and CDR2 sequences are GTSNPN and SVGIG (reference sequence). This CDR3 region has 14 residues. Trimming pared 3 bases from V and 7 bases from J, leaving 15 bases between.

This clonotype was seen ten or more times. The V gene is TRBV5-1, the J gene TRBJ2-2, with 12 bases identical to TRBD1. Germline V gene data show CDR1 as SGHRS and CDR2 as YFSETQ. CDR3 length: 16 residues. The ends lost 5 bases at V and 4 bases at J; junction bases unmatched: 6. CDR3 residues: CASRRDRGRATGELFF. CDR3 DNA: TGCGCCAGCAGGAGGGACAGGGGGCGAGCCACCGGGGAGCTGTTTTTT.

Comment on this clonotype: Given a much more abundant clone one base away, this may be a read error. The chain has TRBV27 and TRBJ2-1; TRBD2 might be the D (6 bases). V was clipped by 8 bases and J by 10 bases, with 18 bases between them. Germline lookup yields CDR1 MNHEY and CDR2 SMNVEV (reference sequence). CDR3 length: 13 residues. DNA of the CDR3: TGTGCCAGCGGGCCGGACTACCCCTACGAGCAGTTCTTC. Its translation is CASGPDYPYEQFF.

This clonotype was recorded at least ten times. The chain employs TRBV28 and TRBJ2-7, with 11 bases that match TRBD2. The CDR3 is 15 residues long. J lost 4 bases, V lost 6 bases, and 8 bases had no gene match. The germline gives CDR1 MDHEN, CDR2 SYDVKM. CDR3 in DNA: TGTGCCAGCAGGGCTGGGGCTAGCGGGGGGTACGAGCAGTACTTC. Translation: CASRAGASGGYEQYF. The complete variable domain, with remaining parts taken from reference TRBV28 and TRBJ2-7, reads DVKVTQSSRYLVKRTGEKVFLECVQDMDHENMFWYRQDPGLGLRLIYFSYDVKMKEKGDIPEGYSVSREKKERFSLILESASTNQTSMYLCASRAGASGGYEQYFGPGTRLTVT.

This clonotype was seen at least ten times. The gene calls are TRBV5-1 and TRBJ2-7; TRBD2 matches at 11 bases. CDR3 length: 16 residues. Germline CDR1 and CDR2: SGHRS and YFSETQ. V lost 6 bases and J lost 0; bases outside the gene matches: 8. The CDR3 bases are TGCGCCAGCATGCTATCTAGCGGGAGGAGCTCCTACGAGCAGTACTTC. Residues: CASMLSSGRSSYEQYF.

This clonotype appeared a few times. A much bigger clone sits one base away, suggesting this may be a read error. The genes are TRBV28 and TRBJ2-5, with a possible D match to TRBD1 (5 bases). The CDR3 runs 16 residues. V was pared by 3 bases and J by 0 bases, with 14 bases between. Germline CDR1 MDHEN, CDR2 SYDVKM. The CDR3 DNA reads TGTGCCAGCAGTTTTCAGCGCGTCAGGGACCAAGAGACCCAGTACTTC. It yields the protein CASSFQRVRDQETQYF.

This clonotype came up many times. The chain carries TRBV7-3 and TRBJ2-1; possibly TRBD2 for D (6 bases). V shed 2 bases and J shed 3 bases, with 14 bases lying between them. CDR1 and CDR2 from the germline V gene are SGHTA and FQGTGA. The CDR3 contains 16 residues. Written as DNA, the CDR3 is TGTGCCAGCAGCTTATGGCCTAGCGAGGTCTACAATGAGCAGTTCTTC. It encodes CASSLWPSEVYNEQFF. Based on the CDR3 plus reference TRBV7-3 and TRBJ2-1, the full variable domain is GAGVSQTPSNKVTEKGKYVELRCDPISGHTALYWYRQSLGQGPEFLIYFQGTGAADDSGLPNDRFFAVRPEGSVSTLKIQRTERGDSAVYLCASSLWPSEVYNEQFFGPGTRLTVL.

This clonotype was seen many times. The chain couples TRBV3-1 to TRBJ2-3, with 9 positions matching TRBD2. The CDR3 is 16 amino acids. Trimming took 4 bases from V and 0 from J; bases not matched to a gene: 5. CDR1 and CDR2 from the germline V gene are LGHDT and YNNKEL (reference sequence). In DNA form, the CDR3 reads TGTGCCAGCAGCCTTTGGACTAGCGTAAGCACAGATACGCAGTATTTT. Amino acid sequence: CASSLWTSVSTDTQYF.

This clonotype showed up many times. The rearrangement joins TRBV30 to TRBJ2-7; D might be TRBD1 or TRBD2, each matching 6 bases. This CDR3 spans 15 amino acids. V lost 0 bases and J 3 bases, leaving 15 bases between the germline ends. Germline assignment: CDR1 GTSNPN and CDR2 SVGIG (reference sequence). Here the CDR3 DNA reads TGTGCCTGGAGTGTAGGGGGGAGTCTAAGCTACGAGCAGTACTTC. It specifies CAWSVGGSLSYEQYF.

The V and J genes are TRBV2 and TRBJ1-3; TRBD1 is a possible D gene (5 bases). The CDR3 is 13 residues long. V was trimmed by 8 bases and J by 3 bases, leaving 11 bases between them. Germline-derived CDR1 and CDR2 are SNHLY and FYNNEI. In DNA form, the CDR3 reads TGTGCCAGCGCCGGGGGAAATGGAAACACCATATATTTT. Its translation: CASAGGNGNTIYF.

This clonotype was recorded at least ten times. V is TRBV20-1 and J is TRBJ2-5; D remains unclear. The germline gives CDR1 DFQATT, CDR2 SNEGSKA (reference sequence). V was shortened by 0 bases and J by 7 bases, with 21 bases between the two germline ends. This CDR3 comprises 16 residues. This CDR3 is CSARDQESIWSATQYF. CDR3 DNA: TGCAGTGCTAGAGATCAGGAAAGCATCTGGTCGGCGACCCAGTACTTC.